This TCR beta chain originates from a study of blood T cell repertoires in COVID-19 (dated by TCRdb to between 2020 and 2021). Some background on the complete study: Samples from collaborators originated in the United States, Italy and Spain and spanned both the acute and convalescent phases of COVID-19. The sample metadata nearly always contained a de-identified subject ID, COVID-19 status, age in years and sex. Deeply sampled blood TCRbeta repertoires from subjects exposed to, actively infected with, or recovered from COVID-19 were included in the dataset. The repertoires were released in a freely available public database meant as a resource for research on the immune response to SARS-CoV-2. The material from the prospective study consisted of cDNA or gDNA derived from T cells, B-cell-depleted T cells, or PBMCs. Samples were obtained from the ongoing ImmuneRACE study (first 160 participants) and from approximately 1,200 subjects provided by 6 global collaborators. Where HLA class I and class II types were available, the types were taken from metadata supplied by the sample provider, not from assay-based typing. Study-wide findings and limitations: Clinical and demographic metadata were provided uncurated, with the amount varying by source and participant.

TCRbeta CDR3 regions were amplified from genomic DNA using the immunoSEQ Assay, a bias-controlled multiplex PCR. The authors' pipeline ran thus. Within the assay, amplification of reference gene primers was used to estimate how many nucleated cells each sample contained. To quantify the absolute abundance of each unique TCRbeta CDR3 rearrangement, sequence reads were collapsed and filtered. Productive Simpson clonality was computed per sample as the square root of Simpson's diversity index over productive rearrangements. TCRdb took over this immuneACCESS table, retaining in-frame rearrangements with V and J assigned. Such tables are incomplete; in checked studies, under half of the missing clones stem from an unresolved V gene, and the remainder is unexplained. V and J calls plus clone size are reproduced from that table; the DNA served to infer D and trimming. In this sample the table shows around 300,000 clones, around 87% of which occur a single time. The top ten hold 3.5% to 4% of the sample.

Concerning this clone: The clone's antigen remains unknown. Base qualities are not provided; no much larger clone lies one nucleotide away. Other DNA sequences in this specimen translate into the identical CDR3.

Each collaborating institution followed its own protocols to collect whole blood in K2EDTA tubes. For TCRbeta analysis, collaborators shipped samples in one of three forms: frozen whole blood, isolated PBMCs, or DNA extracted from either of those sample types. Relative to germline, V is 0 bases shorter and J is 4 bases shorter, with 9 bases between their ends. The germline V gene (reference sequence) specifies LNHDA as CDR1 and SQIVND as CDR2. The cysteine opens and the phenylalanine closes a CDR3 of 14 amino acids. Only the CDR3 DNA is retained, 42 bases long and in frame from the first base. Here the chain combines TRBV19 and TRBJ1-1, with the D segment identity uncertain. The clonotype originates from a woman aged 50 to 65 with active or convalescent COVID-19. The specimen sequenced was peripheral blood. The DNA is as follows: TGTGCCAGTAGTATAGAGGGAAGCGGCACTGAAGCTTTCTTT. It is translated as CASSIEGSGTEAFF. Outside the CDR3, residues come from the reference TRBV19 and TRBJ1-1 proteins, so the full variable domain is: DGGITQSPKYLFRKEGQNVTLSCEQNLNHDAMYWYRQDPGQGLRLIYYSQIVNDFQKGDIAEGYSVSREKKESFPLTVTSAQKNPTAFYLCASSIEGSGTEAFFGQGTRLTVV.